This TCR beta chain was observed in a study of T-cell reconstitution after alpha-beta-depleted transplantation in children. In its sample, this clonotype was seen a few times. A TCRbeta library incorporating unique molecular identifiers was prepared. A single record per CDR3 protein comes from TCRdb applying MiXCR to the PCR reads. Of about 610,000 distinct CDR3 sequences listed, over 9.5% are singletons. This CDR3 spans 13 amino acids. Germline values: CDR1 DFQATT, CDR2 SNEGSKA (reference sequence). The V end lost 0 bases, the J end lost 1 base, and 6 bases lay between the germline ends. The source is a human donor who donated a stem cell graft to a child with acute myeloid leukemia. Sequencing was performed on PBMCs from the stem cell graft donor, taken from the stem cell graft. The chain is built from TRBV20-1 and TRBJ1-1; D unclear. The CDR3 nucleotides read TGCAGTGCTAGAGATCTCCGGAACACTGAAGCTTTCTTT. Translation: CSARDLRNTEAFF.